Below, 14 T cell receptor beta chains from the same sample are listed, as sequenced in a study of blood T cells in healthy people across ages. A sample-barcoded 5' primer and a J-beta primer mix were used in a second PCR of roughly 6 to 11 cycles. MiXCR, applied by TCRdb to the 5' RACE reads, yields one record per CDR3 protein. The sample lists about a million distinct CDR3 sequences, roughly 51% occurring once. The sequenced material came from blood. The receptors were gathered from a woman between 55 and 75 years old in good health.

This sequence joins TRBV21-1 and TRBJ2-1; the listed D gene, TRBD2, was not tested against the DNA. TRBV21-1 is annotated as a pseudogene. This CDR3 spans 19 amino acids. The CDR3 loop is CASSTTSGNKEKSYNEQFF. In nucleotides, the CDR3 is TGTGCCAGCAGCACGACTAGCGGGAATAAAGAAAAGTCCTACAATGAGCAGTTCTTC.

The chain carries TRBV7-2 and TRBJ2-7, with TRBD2 matching over 8 bases. The CDR3 covers 17 residues. Germline CDR1 SGHTA, CDR2 FQGNSA. V shed 1 base, J shed 1 base, and the junction held 9 bases outside the gene matches. The CDR3, as DNA: TGTGCCAGCAGCTTAGAGACCAGCGGGAGCTGGTCCTACGAGCAGTACTTC. Its protein is CASSLETSGSWSYEQYF.

The V call is TRBV6-5, the J call TRBJ2-4; D gene uncertain. The V gene's germline CDR1 is MNHEY and CDR2 SVGAGI. CDR3 length: 12 residues. CDR3 sequence (DNA): TGTGCTACAGCCTCTACCAAAAACATTCAGTACTTC. It is translated as CATASTKNIQYF.

This clonotype turned up a few times. A much larger clone sits a single nucleotide away, making a read error possible. This rearrangement joins TRBV7-6 to TRBJ2-7; no reliable D call. V dropped 5 bases and J dropped 7 bases, with 15 bases sitting between them. There are 13 residues in the CDR3. CDR1 and CDR2 from the germline V gene are SGHVS and FNYEAQ. CDR3 sequence: CASSPTQNNEQYF. Written as DNA, the CDR3 is TGTGCCAGCAGCCCGACCCAAAATAATGAGCAGTACTTC. Variable domain in full (rest from reference TRBV7-6 and TRBJ2-7): GAGVSQSPRYKVTKRGQDVALRCDPISGHVSLYWYRQALGQGPEFLTYFNYEAQQDKSGLPNDRFSAERPEGSISTLTIQRTEQRDSAMYRCASSPTQNNEQYFGPGTRLTVT.

This clonotype was counted a few times. The chain links TRBV13 to TRBJ2-7, with TRBD1 matching 7 bases. V lost 6 bases to trimming and J lost 4 bases; unmatched junction nucleotides: 9. CDR1 PRHDT and CDR2 FYEKMQ come from the germline V gene (reference sequence). The CDR3 is 14 residues long. For the CDR3, the DNA is TGTGCCAGCAGGAGACAGGGCCGTTCTTACGAGCAGTACTTC. It specifies CASRRQGRSYEQYF.

This chain uses TRBV7-9 with TRBJ2-1; 9 bases match TRBD2. Germline CDR1 is SEHNR and CDR2 is FQNEAQ (reference sequence). Trimming took 7 bases from V and 0 from J; bases not matched to a gene: 16. The CDR3 runs to 19 residues. This CDR3 is CASNPIAGVFESSYNEQFF. The CDR3 DNA reads TGTGCCAGCAACCCAATAGCGGGAGTTTTCGAAAGCTCCTACAATGAGCAGTTCTTC.

This clonotype was seen more than once but under ten times. The rearrangement uses TRBV6-5 and TRBJ2-7, with D uncertain. This CDR3 contains 11 residues. The V end lost 6 bases, the J end lost 6 bases, and 9 bases lay between the germline ends. The V gene's germline CDR1 is MNHEY and CDR2 SVGAGI. CDR3 protein: CASRNTAEQYF. Here the CDR3 DNA reads TGTGCCAGCAGGAACACGGCCGAGCAGTACTTC.

V gene TRBV27 combines with J gene TRBJ1-6; 8 bases fit TRBD1. The CDR3 extends over 15 amino acids. The V segment lost 8 bases and the J segment 6 bases; nucleotides outside the gene matches: 9. Germline V gives CDR1 MNHEY, CDR2 SMNVEV (reference sequence). The CDR3 DNA reads TGTGCCAGCTGTAACGGACAGGGCTTTAATTCACCCCTCCACTTT. Translating gives CASCNGQGFNSPLHF.

The CDR3 loop reads CASSERTGNTGELFF. The CDR3 nucleotides read TGCGCCAGCAGCGAACGAACAGGGAACACCGGGGAGCTGTTTTTT. The V call is TRBV4-1, the J call TRBJ2-2; possibly TRBD1 for D (5 bases). The germline V gene has CDR1 MGHRA and CDR2 YSYEKL. The CDR3 covers 15 residues. Trimming removed 5 bases from V and 1 base from J, with 11 bases in between.

The V and J genes are TRBV2 and TRBJ1-5, with TRBD1 matching over 8 bases. V lost 6 bases and J lost 4; bases outside the gene matches: 8. In germline, CDR1 is SNHLY, CDR2 FYNNEI. The CDR3 is 15 residues long. CDR3 DNA sequence: TGTGCCAGCAGAGCCGGGACAGGAGAGAATCAGCCCCAGCATTTT. Translating it yields CASRAGTGENQPQHF.

This clonotype was recorded a few times. The V and J genes are TRBV2 and TRBJ2-1, with 8 bases lining up with TRBD2. The CDR3 spans 16 residues. Losses at the gene ends were 6 bases for V and 2 bases for J; bases not matched to a gene: 9. The germline V gene has CDR1 SNHLY and CDR2 FYNNEI. The CDR3 nucleotides read TGTGCCAGCAGGACGTCAGCGGGAGCCACCTACAATGAGCAGTTCTTC. It specifies CASRTSAGATYNEQFF.

The sample holds a few counts of this clonotype. J is TRBJ2-7 and V is TRBV20-1; 7 bases map to TRBD2. Matching the DNA end better, TRBJ2-5 makes the J call doubtful. CDR1 and CDR2 (germline): DFQATT, SNEGSKA (reference sequence). The CDR3 consists of 14 residues. The CDR3 DNA is TGCAGTGCTAGCACTAGCGTATTCCAAGAGACCCAGTACTTC. Protein: CSASTSVFQETQYF.

This clonotype has a handful of counts. V is TRBV10-3 and J is TRBJ2-7; weak D call: TRBD2 (6 bases). The germline CDR1 and CDR2 sequences are ENHRY and SYGVKD. The CDR3 totals 15 residues. Trimming pared 6 bases from V and 5 bases from J, leaving 20 bases between. Written as DNA, the CDR3 is TGTGCCATCAGGGGGGTAGGAGGAGGGAGCAACGAGCAGTACTTC. This translates into CAIRGVGGGSNEQYF.

This clonotype was seen a handful of times. This chain connects TRBV6-6 to TRBJ1-1; D gene uncertain. Germline loops: CDR1 MNHNY, CDR2 SVGAGI (reference sequence). CDR3 length: 16 amino acids. V lost 3 bases and J lost 3, with 17 bases in between. CDR3 sequence (DNA): TGTGCCAGCAGTTATAGTTTAGTGGGTAGGGACACTGAAGCTTTCTTT. It is translated as CASSYSLVGRDTEAFF.